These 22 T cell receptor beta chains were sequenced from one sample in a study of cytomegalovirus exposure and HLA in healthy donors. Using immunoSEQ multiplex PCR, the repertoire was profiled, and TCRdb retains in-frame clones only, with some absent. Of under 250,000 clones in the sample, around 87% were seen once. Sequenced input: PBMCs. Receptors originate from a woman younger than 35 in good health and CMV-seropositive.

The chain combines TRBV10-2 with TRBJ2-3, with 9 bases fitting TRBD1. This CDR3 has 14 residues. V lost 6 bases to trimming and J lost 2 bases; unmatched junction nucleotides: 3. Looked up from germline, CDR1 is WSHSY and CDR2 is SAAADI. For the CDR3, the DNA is TGCGCCAGCAGACAGGGGGCCGACACAGATACGCAGTATTTT. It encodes CASRQGADTDTQYF.

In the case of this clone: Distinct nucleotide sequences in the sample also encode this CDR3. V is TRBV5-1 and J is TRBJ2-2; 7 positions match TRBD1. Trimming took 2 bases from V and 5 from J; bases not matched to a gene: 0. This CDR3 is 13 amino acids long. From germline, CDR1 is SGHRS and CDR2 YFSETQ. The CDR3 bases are TGCGCCAGCAGCTTCAGGGGGACCGGGGAGCTGTTTTTT. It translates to CASSFRGTGELFF.

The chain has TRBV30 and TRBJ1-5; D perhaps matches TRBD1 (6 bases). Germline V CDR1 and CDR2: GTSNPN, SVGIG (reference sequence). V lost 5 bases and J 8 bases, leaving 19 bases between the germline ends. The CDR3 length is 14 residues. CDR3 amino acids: CAWGNLGGQEPQHF. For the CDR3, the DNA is TGTGCCTGGGGAAATTTGGGGGGGCAAGAGCCCCAGCATTTT. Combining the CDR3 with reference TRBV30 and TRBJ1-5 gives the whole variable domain SQTIHQWPATLVQPVGSPLSLECTVEGTSNPNLYWYRQAAGRGLQLLFYSVGIGQISSEVPQNLSASRPQDRQFILSSKKLLLSDSGFYLCAWGNLGGQEPQHFGDGTRLSIL.

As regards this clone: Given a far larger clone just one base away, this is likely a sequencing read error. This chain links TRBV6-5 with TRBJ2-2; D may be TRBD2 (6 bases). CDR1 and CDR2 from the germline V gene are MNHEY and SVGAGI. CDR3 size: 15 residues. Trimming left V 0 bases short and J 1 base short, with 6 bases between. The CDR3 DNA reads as TGTGCCAGCAGTTACTCTAGCGGGAACACCGGGGAGCTGTTTTTT. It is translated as CASSYSSGNTGELFF.

Here the CDR3 reads CASSFRTGTDEQYF. The CDR3 DNA sequence: TGTGCCAGCAGCTTCAGGACAGGGACGGACGAGCAGTACTTC. The rearrangement joins TRBV5-4 to TRBJ2-7, with 8 bases identical to TRBD1. CDR1 is SGHNT and CDR2 is YYREEE in the germline V gene (reference sequence). V lost 2 bases and J lost 5; bases outside the gene matches: 6. The CDR3 length is 14 residues.

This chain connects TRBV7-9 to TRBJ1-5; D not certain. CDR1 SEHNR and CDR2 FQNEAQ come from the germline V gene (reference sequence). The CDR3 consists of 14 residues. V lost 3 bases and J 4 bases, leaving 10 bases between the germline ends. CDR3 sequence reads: CASSFGRDNQPQHF. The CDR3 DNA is TGTGCCAGCAGCTTCGGGAGGGATAATCAGCCCCAGCATTTT.

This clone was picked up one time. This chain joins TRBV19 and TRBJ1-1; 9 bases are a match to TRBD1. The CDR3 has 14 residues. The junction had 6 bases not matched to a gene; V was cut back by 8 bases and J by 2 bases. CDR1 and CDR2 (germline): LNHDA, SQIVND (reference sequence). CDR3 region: CASQTGGVNTEAFF. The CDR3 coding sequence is TGTGCCAGTCAGACAGGGGGAGTAAACACTGAAGCTTTCTTT.

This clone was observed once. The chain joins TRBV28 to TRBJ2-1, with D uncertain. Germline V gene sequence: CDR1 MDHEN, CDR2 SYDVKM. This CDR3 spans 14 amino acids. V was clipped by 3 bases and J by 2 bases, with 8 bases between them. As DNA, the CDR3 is TGTGCCAGCAGTTTCGATACAGCCTACAATGAGCAGTTCTTC. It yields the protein CASSFDTAYNEQFF.

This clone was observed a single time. The CDR3, as DNA: TGTGCCAGCAGCGTACTTTCTCCGGGACAGGGGGGAAACACCATATATTTT. Residues: CASSVLSPGQGGNTIYF. This chain connects TRBV2 to TRBJ1-3; 10 bases are shared with TRBD1. Trimming at V came to 6 bases and at J to 4 bases, leaving 12 bases not matched to a gene. The germline CDR1 and CDR2 sequences are SNHLY and FYNNEI. The CDR3 extends over 17 amino acids. Looking up the rest from reference TRBV2 and TRBJ1-3 gives the full variable domain: EPEVTQTPSHQVTQMGQEVILRCVPISNHLYFYWYRQILGQKVEFLVSFYNNEISEKSEIFDDQFSVERPDGSNFTLKIRSTKLEDSAMYFCASSVLSPGQGGNTIYFGEGSWLTVV.

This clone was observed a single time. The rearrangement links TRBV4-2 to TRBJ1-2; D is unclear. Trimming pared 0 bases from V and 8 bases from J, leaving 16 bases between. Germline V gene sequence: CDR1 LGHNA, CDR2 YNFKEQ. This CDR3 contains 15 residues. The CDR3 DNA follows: TGTGCCAGCAGCCAAGATTCGGGGTTCCAGGACGGCTACACCTTC. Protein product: CASSQDSGFQDGYTF.

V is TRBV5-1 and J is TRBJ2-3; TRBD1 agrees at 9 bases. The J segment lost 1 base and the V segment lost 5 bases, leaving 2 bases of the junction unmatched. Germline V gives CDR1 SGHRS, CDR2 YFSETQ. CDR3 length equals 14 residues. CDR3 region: CASRRTGGTDTQYF. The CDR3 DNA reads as TGCGCCAGCAGACGGACAGGGGGCACAGATACGCAGTATTTT.

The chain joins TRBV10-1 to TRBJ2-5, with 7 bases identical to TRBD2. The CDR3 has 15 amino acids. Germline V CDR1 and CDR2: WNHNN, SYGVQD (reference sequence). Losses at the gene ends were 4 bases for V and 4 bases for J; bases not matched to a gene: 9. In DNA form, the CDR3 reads TGCGCCAGCAGTGTGGGGGGAGGGCCCCGAGAGACCCAGTACTTC. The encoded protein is CASSVGGGPRETQYF.

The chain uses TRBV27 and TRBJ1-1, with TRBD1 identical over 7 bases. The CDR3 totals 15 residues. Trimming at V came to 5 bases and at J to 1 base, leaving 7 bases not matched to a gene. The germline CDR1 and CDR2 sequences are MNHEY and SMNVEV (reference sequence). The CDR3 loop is CASSLLDRANTEAFF. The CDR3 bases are TGTGCCAGCAGTCTCCTCGACAGGGCGAACACTGAAGCTTTCTTT.

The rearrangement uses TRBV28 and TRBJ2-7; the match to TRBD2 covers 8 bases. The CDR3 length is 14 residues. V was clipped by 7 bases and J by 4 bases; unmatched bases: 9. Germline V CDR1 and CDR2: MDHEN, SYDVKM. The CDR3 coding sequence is TGTGCCAGCACCCATTTCGGGGGGGGGTACGAGCAGTACTTC. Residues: CASTHFGGGYEQYF.

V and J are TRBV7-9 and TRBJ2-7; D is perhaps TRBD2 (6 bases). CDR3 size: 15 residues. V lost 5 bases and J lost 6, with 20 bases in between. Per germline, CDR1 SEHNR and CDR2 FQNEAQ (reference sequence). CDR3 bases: TGTGCCAGCAGCGGGGGAGGTGGCGGGAAAGGCGAGCAGTACTTC. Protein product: CASSGGGGGKGEQYF.

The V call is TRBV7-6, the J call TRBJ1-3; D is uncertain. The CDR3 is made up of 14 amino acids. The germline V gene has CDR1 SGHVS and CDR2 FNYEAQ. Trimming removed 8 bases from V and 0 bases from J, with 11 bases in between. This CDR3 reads CASYSPSSGNTIYF. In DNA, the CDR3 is TGTGCCAGCTACTCTCCGAGCTCTGGAAACACCATATATTTT.

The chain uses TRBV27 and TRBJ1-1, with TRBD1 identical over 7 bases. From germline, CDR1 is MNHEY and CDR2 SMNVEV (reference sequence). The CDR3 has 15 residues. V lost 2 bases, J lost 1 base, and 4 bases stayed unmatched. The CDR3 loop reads CASSLEGAGNTEAFF. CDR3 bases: TGTGCCAGCAGTTTAGAGGGGGCAGGGAACACTGAAGCTTTCTTT.

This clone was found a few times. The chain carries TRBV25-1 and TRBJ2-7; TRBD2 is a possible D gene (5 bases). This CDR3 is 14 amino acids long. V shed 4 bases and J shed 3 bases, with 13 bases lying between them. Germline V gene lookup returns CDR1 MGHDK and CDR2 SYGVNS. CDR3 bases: TGTGCCAGCAGTGGCCAGCGGAGACTCTACGAGCAGTACTTC. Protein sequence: CASSGQRRLYEQYF.

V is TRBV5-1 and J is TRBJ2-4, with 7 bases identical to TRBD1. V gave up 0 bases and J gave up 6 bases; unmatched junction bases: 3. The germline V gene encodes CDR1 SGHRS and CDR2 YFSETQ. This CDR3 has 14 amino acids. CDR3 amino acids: CASSLGQGPNIQYF. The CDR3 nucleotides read TGCGCCAGCAGCTTGGGACAGGGCCCAAACATTCAGTACTTC.

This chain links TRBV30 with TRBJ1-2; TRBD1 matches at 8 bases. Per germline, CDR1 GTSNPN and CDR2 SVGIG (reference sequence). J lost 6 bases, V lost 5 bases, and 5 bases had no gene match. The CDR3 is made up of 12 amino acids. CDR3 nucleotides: TGTGCCTGGGAAGGACAGGGCGATGGCTACACCTTC. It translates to CAWEGQGDGYTF. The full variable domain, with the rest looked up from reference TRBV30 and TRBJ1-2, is SQTIHQWPATLVQPVGSPLSLECTVEGTSNPNLYWYRQAAGRGLQLLFYSVGIGQISSEVPQNLSASRPQDRQFILSSKKLLLSDSGFYLCAWEGQGDGYTFGSGTRLTVV.

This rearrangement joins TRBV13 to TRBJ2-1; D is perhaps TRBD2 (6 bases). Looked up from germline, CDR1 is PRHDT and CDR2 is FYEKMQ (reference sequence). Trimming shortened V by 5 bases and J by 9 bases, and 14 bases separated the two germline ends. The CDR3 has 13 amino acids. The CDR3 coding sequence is TGTGCCAGCAGCGCCCCGGGGGTCGGTGAGCAGTTCTTC. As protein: CASSAPGVGEQFF.

The DNA of the CDR3 is TGTGCCAGCAGTTTATCAACGGGACAGCTTGAAGCTTTCTTT. Its translation: CASSLSTGQLEAFF. The V and J genes are TRBV27 and TRBJ1-1; 7 bases match TRBD1. The CDR3 is 14 amino acids. Germline V gene sequence: CDR1 MNHEY, CDR2 SMNVEV (reference sequence). V lost 0 bases and J lost 7; bases outside the gene matches: 5.